A single sample is the source of the 30 T cell receptor beta chains below, sequenced in a study of cytomegalovirus exposure and HLA in healthy donors. Profiled with immunoSEQ multiplex PCR; TCRdb holds only in-frame clones, not every one. The sample lists roughly 300,000 clones, 88% occurring once. The specimen sequenced was PBMCs. The receptors come from a woman aged 18-35 years in good health and CMV-seronegative.

This sequence joins TRBV7-2 and TRBJ1-1; a weak D match, TRBD1 (5 bases). Germline lookup yields CDR1 SGHTA and CDR2 FQGNSA. The CDR3 consists of 14 residues. V lost 5 bases to trimming and J lost 1 base, with 11 bases between them. The CDR3 loop reads CASSPGASNTEAFF. The DNA for the CDR3 is TGTGCCAGCAGCCCTGGGGCCTCGAACACTGAAGCTTTCTTT.

V is TRBV25-1 and J is TRBJ1-1, with TRBD1 matching over 10 bases. From germline, CDR1 is MGHDK and CDR2 SYGVNS. V lost 5 bases and J lost 3; bases outside the gene matches: 12. The CDR3 spans 17 residues. The CDR3 loop is CASSRLRDRGTYTEAFF. The CDR3 bases are TGTGCCAGCAGTCGACTACGGGACAGGGGCACGTACACTGAAGCTTTCTTT.

V and J are TRBV9 and TRBJ1-2, with 9 bases aligning to TRBD1. CDR1 SGDLS and CDR2 YYNGEE come from the germline V gene. This CDR3 spans 15 amino acids. V was pared by 4 bases and J by 8 bases, with 12 bases of the junction left unmatched. CDR3 sequence: CASSLQGTGKEGYTF. DNA for the CDR3: TGTGCCAGCAGCCTACAGGGGACAGGGAAGGAGGGCTACACCTTC.

The chain has TRBV5-1 and TRBJ1-2; tentatively, D is TRBD1 (5 bases). V shed 4 bases and J shed 4 bases, with 14 bases lying between them. The germline V gene encodes CDR1 SGHRS and CDR2 YFSETQ. The CDR3 consists of 14 residues. The CDR3: CASSEDIIGYGYTF. The CDR3 DNA reads as TGCGCCAGCAGCGAGGACATAATTGGCTATGGCTACACCTTC.

J is TRBJ2-3 and V is TRBV29-1; D possibly corresponds to TRBD2 (6 bases). CDR1 SQVTM and CDR2 ANQGSEA come from the germline V gene. V was trimmed by 5 bases and J by 2 bases, leaving 14 bases between them. CDR3 length: 14 residues. The CDR3 here is CSVQRAPLTDTQYF. The CDR3 DNA reads as TGCAGCGTTCAGCGGGCCCCCCTCACAGATACGCAGTATTTT.

This clone was seen more than once but under ten times. The CDR3 DNA reads as TGTGCCAGCAGTTTATCGGGAGTATTTAGCAATCAGCCCCAGCATTTT. This gives the protein CASSLSGVFSNQPQHF. This sequence joins TRBV28 and TRBJ1-5; D not certain. This CDR3 comprises 16 residues. The ends were cut back, 1 base at V and 0 bases at J, with 10 bases in the middle. Germline lookup yields CDR1 MDHEN and CDR2 SYDVKM.

The CDR3 sequence is CASSLAGEGYEQYF. The CDR3 nucleotides read TGTGCCAGCAGTTTAGCGGGGGAGGGCTACGAGCAGTACTTC. This chain connects TRBV6-5 to TRBJ2-7; 9 bases line up with TRBD2. V lost 4 bases to trimming and J lost 3 bases; unmatched junction nucleotides: 4. The V gene's germline CDR1 is MNHEY and CDR2 SVGAGI. The CDR3 length is 14 residues.

This sequence joins TRBV5-1 and TRBJ2-1; D not certain. The length of the CDR3 is 11 residues. Germline loops: CDR1 SGHRS, CDR2 YFSETQ. Between the trimmed V and J ends, which lost 4 bases and 9 bases, there was a span of 8 bases. The CDR3: CASSVDTEQFF. CDR3 nucleotide sequence: TGCGCCAGCAGCGTCGACACTGAGCAGTTCTTC.

V and J are TRBV14 and TRBJ2-4; D may be TRBD1 (6 bases). The CDR3 is 12 amino acids. Trimming removed 6 bases from V and 7 bases from J, with 10 bases in between. Germline V lookup: CDR1 SGHDN, CDR2 FVKESK. CDR3 bases: TGTGCCAGCAGTTTTACAGGGAACATTCAGTACTTC. This codes for CASSFTGNIQYF.

V is TRBV9 and J is TRBJ2-1, with D tentatively TRBD1 (5 bases). V was trimmed by 4 bases and J by 4 bases, leaving 12 bases between them. The CDR3 loop spans 14 amino acids. Germline V gives CDR1 SGDLS, CDR2 YYNGEE. This CDR3 is CASSSWGDYNEQFF. CDR3 coding DNA: TGTGCCAGCAGCTCCTGGGGCGATTACAATGAGCAGTTCTTC. The complete variable domain, with remaining parts taken from reference TRBV9 and TRBJ2-1, reads DSGVTQTPKHLITATGQRVTLRCSPRSGDLSVYWYQQSLDQGLQFLIQYYNGEERAKGNILERFSAQQFPDLHSELNLSSLELGDSALYFCASSSWGDYNEQFFGPGTRLTVL.

This clone appeared once. The rearrangement joins TRBV29-1 to TRBJ2-1, with 7 positions matching TRBD1. CDR3 length: 15 amino acids. The V gene's germline CDR1 is SQVTM and CDR2 ANQGSEA. V dropped 2 bases and J dropped 3; count of bases not matched to a gene: 7. The chain's CDR3 is CSVELGAGGYNEQFF. In DNA form, the CDR3 reads TGCAGCGTTGAATTGGGGGCAGGGGGCTACAATGAGCAGTTCTTC.

This chain's CDR3 is CAISPLAGAHEQYF. CDR3 nucleotides: TGTGCCATCAGCCCCCTAGCGGGAGCCCACGAGCAGTACTTC. The rearrangement links TRBV10-3 to TRBJ2-7; 10 bases are a match to TRBD2. Germline V lookup: CDR1 ENHRY, CDR2 SYGVKD. The V segment lost 6 bases and the J segment 5 bases; nucleotides outside the gene matches: 7. This CDR3 has 14 residues.

This clone has just one count. Other DNA sequences in this specimen translate into the identical CDR3. The chain links TRBV5-1 to TRBJ1-5; TRBD1 is a possible D gene (5 bases). V shed 4 bases and J shed 5 bases, with 13 bases lying between them. Germline-derived CDR1 and CDR2 are SGHRS and YFSETQ. The CDR3 has 14 amino acids. CDR3 nucleotide sequence: TGCGCCAGCAGCCCGGGGGGTCGCGATCAGCCCCAGCATTTT. Translation: CASSPGGRDQPQHF.

The V gene is TRBV5-1, the J gene TRBJ1-1, with 7 bases that match TRBD1. This CDR3 is 14 amino acids long. V lost 3 bases and J lost 0; bases outside the gene matches: 2. Germline loops: CDR1 SGHRS, CDR2 YFSETQ. The CDR3 loop reads CASSYDRVNTEAFF. Written as DNA, the CDR3 is TGCGCCAGCAGCTATGACAGGGTGAACACTGAAGCTTTCTTT.

This chain connects TRBV27 to TRBJ1-6; TRBD1 matches at 8 bases. Looked up from germline, CDR1 is MNHEY and CDR2 is SMNVEV (reference sequence). V gave up 6 bases and J gave up 9 bases; unmatched junction bases: 7. CDR3 length: 14 amino acids. CDR3 region: CASRLGQGSSPLHF. The CDR3 nucleotides read TGTGCCAGCAGACTCGGACAGGGTAGTTCACCCCTCCACTTT.

The chain has TRBV27 and TRBJ2-1; the D gene is possibly TRBD2 (6 bases). The V end was cut by 5 bases, the J end by 4 bases, with 18 bases between. Per the germline V gene, CDR1 is MNHEY and CDR2 is SMNVEV (reference sequence). The CDR3 is 16 amino acids. The DNA for the CDR3 is TGTGCCAGCAGTCCCCTGGGGCGGGGTCTATACAATGAGCAGTTCTTC. Translating it yields CASSPLGRGLYNEQFF.

The genes are TRBV5-1 and TRBJ2-2; 7 bases fit TRBD2. J lost 3 bases, V lost 4 bases, and 3 bases had no gene match. Germline assignment: CDR1 SGHRS and CDR2 YFSETQ. The CDR3 is 14 residues long. CDR3 coding DNA: TGCGCCAGCAGCGTCCTAGCGGACACCGGGGAGCTGTTTTTT. Its translation is CASSVLADTGELFF.

The genes are TRBV9 and TRBJ2-2, with 9 bases that match TRBD1. The CDR3 sequence is 12 residues long. Germline-derived CDR1 and CDR2 are SGDLS and YYNGEE. With V trimmed by 5 bases and J by 10 bases, 3 bases remained unmatched. CDR3 loop: CASRGTGLELFF. CDR3 nucleotide sequence: TGTGCCAGCAGGGGGACAGGGCTGGAGCTGTTTTTT.

The chain couples TRBV28 to TRBJ2-3, with D possibly being TRBD2 (5 bases). CDR3 size: 15 residues. Germline CDR1 and CDR2: MDHEN and SYDVKM. Trimming stripped 8 bases from V and 4 bases from J, with 19 bases between. The CDR3 protein is CASPPDLIAPDTQYF. The CDR3 nucleotides read TGTGCCAGCCCCCCCGACCTTATAGCGCCAGATACGCAGTATTTT.

This sequence joins TRBV29-1 and TRBJ2-5; D uncertain. Germline V gene sequence: CDR1 SQVTM, CDR2 ANQGSEA. Trimming took off 5 bases at V and 5 bases at J, with 18 bases between the two ends. The CDR3 consists of 14 residues. The CDR3 reads CSVTPRLLRETQYF. The CDR3 coding sequence is TGCAGCGTTACCCCGCGCCTTTTGAGGGAGACCCAGTACTTC.

This sequence joins TRBV10-3 and TRBJ1-2; no clear D. V lost 5 bases to trimming and J lost 0 bases, with 4 bases between them. This CDR3 comprises 12 residues. CDR1 ENHRY and CDR2 SYGVKD come from the germline V gene. The DNA of the CDR3 is TGTGCCATCAGTACAGCTAACTATGGCTACACCTTC. It codes for CAISTANYGYTF.

The V call is TRBV28, the J call TRBJ1-4; D might be TRBD1 (5 bases). Germline V gives CDR1 MDHEN, CDR2 SYDVKM. Trimming took off 6 bases at V and 0 bases at J, with 14 bases between the two ends. This CDR3 has 16 residues. DNA of the CDR3: TGTGCCAGCAGCCCTGGGGCGCGTGCAACTAATGAAAAACTGTTTTTT. This translates into CASSPGARATNEKLFF.

The genes are TRBV15 and TRBJ2-5; D ambiguous. This CDR3 is 15 amino acids long. Trimming left V 0 bases short and J 5 bases short, with 13 bases between. Germline V CDR1 and CDR2: LNHNV, YYDKDF (reference sequence). In DNA, the CDR3 is TGTGCCACCAGCAGAGATGGTTTTAGGCGGGAGACCCAGTACTTC. Translating it yields CATSRDGFRRETQYF. Based on the CDR3 plus reference TRBV15 and TRBJ2-5, the full variable domain is DAMVIQNPRYQVTQFGKPVTLSCSQTLNHNVMYWYQQKSSQAPKLLFHYYDKDFNNEADTPDNFQSRRPNTSFCFLDIRSPGLGDTAMYLCATSRDGFRRETQYFGPGTRLLVL.

The rearrangement links TRBV9 to TRBJ2-5, with D maybe TRBD1 (6 bases). Per germline, CDR1 SGDLS and CDR2 YYNGEE. The CDR3 consists of 15 residues. Trimming cost V 0 bases and J 1 base, with 10 bases left between them. CDR3 sequence (DNA): TGTGCCAGCAGCGTAGGGACAGTCCTCCAAGAGACCCAGTACTTC. This gives the protein CASSVGTVLQETQYF.

The chain links TRBV4-1 to TRBJ2-1; D is possibly TRBD2 (6 bases). This CDR3 contains 16 residues. Germline assignment: CDR1 MGHRA and CDR2 YSYEKL. Trimming pared 2 bases from V and 5 bases from J, leaving 16 bases between. The CDR3 DNA reads as TGCGCCAGCAGCCAACTTCCAGGACTAAGAAACAATGAGCAGTTCTTC. Protein product: CASSQLPGLRNNEQFF.

Only a few counts were recorded for this clone. The gene calls are TRBV5-1 and TRBJ1-2; the match to TRBD1 covers 9 bases. Per germline, CDR1 SGHRS and CDR2 YFSETQ. The CDR3 is 15 residues long. Unmatched junction bases numbered 8, after V lost 4 bases and J lost 4 bases. The DNA of the CDR3 is TGCGCCAGCAGCCTATCCGGGACAGGGATCTATGGCTACACCTTC. This encodes CASSLSGTGIYGYTF.

The rearrangement uses TRBV28 and TRBJ1-1; D possibly corresponds to TRBD1 (5 bases). Germline CDR1 and CDR2: MDHEN and SYDVKM. Trimming pared 6 bases from V and 7 bases from J, leaving 21 bases between. This CDR3 comprises 15 residues. The CDR3 here is CASSTPSWDGSEAFF. CDR3 nucleotides: TGTGCCAGCAGCACACCATCGTGGGACGGGAGTGAAGCTTTCTTT. Full variable domain (missing parts from reference TRBV28 and TRBJ1-1): DVKVTQSSRYLVKRTGEKVFLECVQDMDHENMFWYRQDPGLGLRLIYFSYDVKMKEKGDIPEGYSVSREKKERFSLILESASTNQTSMYLCASSTPSWDGSEAFFGQGTRLTVV.

The chain joins TRBV4-1 to TRBJ2-3; weak D call: TRBD1 (5 bases). Germline-derived CDR1 and CDR2 are MGHRA and YSYEKL. Trimming left V 0 bases short and J 4 bases short, with 5 bases between. This CDR3 comprises 13 residues. The CDR3 bases are TGCGCCAGCAGCCAAGAGGGGCCAGATACGCAGTATTTT. This encodes CASSQEGPDTQYF.

For this clone: The same CDR3 also results from other DNA sequences found in this sample. The chain recombines TRBV19 with TRBJ1-5; maybe TRBD1 (5 bases). Germline assignment: CDR1 LNHDA and CDR2 SQIVND (reference sequence). There are 13 residues in the CDR3. V lost 3 bases, J lost 4 bases, and 7 bases lay in between. The CDR3 is CASSMGGNQPQHF. The CDR3 coding sequence is TGTGCCAGTAGTATGGGGGGGAATCAGCCCCAGCATTTT.

The CDR3 spells CASRPGGSYNEQFF. As DNA, the CDR3 is TGTGCCAGTCGCCCGGGAGGATCCTACAATGAGCAGTTCTTC. This sequence joins TRBV19 and TRBJ2-1; TRBD2 aligns across 7 bases. The CDR3 spans 14 residues. Germline V gene sequence: CDR1 LNHDA, CDR2 SQIVND (reference sequence). Trimming cost V 8 bases and J 1 base; bases outside gene matches: 5.